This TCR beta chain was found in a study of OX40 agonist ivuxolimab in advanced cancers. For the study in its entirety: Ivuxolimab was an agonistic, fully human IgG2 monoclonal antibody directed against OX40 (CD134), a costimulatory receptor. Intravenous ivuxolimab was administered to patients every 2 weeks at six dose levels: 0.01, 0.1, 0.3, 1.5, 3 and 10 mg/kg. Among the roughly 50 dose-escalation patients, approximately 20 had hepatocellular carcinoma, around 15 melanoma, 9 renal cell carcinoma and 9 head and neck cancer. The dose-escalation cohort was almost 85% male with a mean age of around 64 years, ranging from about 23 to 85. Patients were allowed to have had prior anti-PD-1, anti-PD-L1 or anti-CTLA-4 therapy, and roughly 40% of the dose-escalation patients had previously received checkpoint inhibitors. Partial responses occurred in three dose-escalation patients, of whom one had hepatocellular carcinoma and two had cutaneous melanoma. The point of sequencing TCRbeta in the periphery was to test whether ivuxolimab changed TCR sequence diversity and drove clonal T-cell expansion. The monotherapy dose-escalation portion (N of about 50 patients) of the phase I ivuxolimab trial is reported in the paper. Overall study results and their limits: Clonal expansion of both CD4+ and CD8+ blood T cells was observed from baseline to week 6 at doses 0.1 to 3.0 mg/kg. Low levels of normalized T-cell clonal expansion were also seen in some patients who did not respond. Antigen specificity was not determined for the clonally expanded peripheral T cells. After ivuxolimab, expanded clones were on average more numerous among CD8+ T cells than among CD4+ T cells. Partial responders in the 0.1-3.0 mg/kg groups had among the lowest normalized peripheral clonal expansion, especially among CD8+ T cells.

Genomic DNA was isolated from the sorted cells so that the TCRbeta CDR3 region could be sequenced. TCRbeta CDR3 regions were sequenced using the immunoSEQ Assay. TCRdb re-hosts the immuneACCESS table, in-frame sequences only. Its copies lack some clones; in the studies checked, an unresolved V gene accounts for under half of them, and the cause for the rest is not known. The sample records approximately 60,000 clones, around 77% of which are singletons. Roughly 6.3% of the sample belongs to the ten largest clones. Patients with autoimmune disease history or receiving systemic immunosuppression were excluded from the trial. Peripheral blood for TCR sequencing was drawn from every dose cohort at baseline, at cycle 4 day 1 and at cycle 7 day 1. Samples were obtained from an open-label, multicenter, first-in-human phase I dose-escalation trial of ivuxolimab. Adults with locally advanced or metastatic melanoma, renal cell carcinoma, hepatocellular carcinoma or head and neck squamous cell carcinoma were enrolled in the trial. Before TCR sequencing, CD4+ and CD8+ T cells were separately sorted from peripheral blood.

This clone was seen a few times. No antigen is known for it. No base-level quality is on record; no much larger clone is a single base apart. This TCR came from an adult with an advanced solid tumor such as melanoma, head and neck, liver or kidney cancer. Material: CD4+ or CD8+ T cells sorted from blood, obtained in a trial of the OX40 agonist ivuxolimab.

DNA sequence: TGTGCCAGCAGCAAAGAGGGACAAGAAGCTTTCTTT. It translates as CASSKEGQEAFF. This sequence uses TRBV6-6 and TRBJ1-1, and TRBD1 may be the D gene, going by 6 matching bases. CDR1 and CDR2, per the germline V gene (reference sequence), are MNHNY and SVGAGI. The CDR3 spans 12 residues, from the cysteine through the phenylalanine. The entry retains the CDR3 DNA only, 36 bases that are in frame from base 1. V is cut by 6 bases and J by 8 bases, and the space between the germline ends is 13 bases.